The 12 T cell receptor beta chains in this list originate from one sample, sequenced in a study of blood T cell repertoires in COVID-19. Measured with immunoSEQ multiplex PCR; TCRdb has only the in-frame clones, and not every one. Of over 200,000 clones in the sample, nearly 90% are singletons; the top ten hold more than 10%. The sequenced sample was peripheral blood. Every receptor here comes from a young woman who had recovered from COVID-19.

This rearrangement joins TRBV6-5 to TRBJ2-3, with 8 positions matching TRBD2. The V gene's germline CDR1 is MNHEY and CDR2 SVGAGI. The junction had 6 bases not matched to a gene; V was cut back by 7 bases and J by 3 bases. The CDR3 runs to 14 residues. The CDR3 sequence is CASKPGGMTDTQYF. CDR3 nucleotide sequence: TGTGCCAGCAAACCGGGAGGGATGACAGATACGCAGTATTTT.

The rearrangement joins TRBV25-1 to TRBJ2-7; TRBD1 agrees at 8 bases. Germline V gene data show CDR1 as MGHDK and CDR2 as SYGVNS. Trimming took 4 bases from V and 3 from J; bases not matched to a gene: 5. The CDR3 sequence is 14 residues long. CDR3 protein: CASSGQGQNYEQYF. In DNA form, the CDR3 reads TGTGCCAGCAGTGGACAGGGGCAGAACTACGAGCAGTACTTC.

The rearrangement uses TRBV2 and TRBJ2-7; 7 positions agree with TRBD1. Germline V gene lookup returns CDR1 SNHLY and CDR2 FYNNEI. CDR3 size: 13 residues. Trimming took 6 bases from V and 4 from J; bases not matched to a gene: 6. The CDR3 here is CASRTTGSYEQYF. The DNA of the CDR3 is TGTGCCAGCAGGACGACAGGGTCATACGAGCAGTACTTC.

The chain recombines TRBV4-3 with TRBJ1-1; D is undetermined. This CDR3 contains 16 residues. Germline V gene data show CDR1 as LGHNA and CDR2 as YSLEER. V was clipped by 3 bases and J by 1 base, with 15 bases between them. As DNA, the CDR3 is TGCGCCAGCAGCCACATCGAGAACGCGGAGAACACTGAAGCTTTCTTT. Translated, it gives CASSHIENAENTEAFF.

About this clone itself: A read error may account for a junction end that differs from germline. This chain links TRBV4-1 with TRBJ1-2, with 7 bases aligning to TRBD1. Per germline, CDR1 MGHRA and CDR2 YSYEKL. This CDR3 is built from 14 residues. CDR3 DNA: TGCGCCCGCAGCCGACAGGGTGACAACTATGGCTACACCTTC. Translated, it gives CARSRQGDNYGYTF.

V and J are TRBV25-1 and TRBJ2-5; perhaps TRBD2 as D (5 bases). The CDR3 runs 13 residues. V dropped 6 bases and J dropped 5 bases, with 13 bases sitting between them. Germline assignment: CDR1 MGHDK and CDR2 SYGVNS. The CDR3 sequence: CASSPGGPETQYF. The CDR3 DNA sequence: TGTGCCAGCAGCCCTGGAGGTCCGGAGACCCAGTACTTC.

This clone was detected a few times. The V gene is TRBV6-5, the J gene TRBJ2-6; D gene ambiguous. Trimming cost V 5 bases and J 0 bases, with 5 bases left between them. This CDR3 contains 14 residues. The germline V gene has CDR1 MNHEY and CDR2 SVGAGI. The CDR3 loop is CASSISSGANVLTF. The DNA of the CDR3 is TGTGCCAGCAGTATTAGCTCTGGGGCCAACGTCCTGACTTTC.

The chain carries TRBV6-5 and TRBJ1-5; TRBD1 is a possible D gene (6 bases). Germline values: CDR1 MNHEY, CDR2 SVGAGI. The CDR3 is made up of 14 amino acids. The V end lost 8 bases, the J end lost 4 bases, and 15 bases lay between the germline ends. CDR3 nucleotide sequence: TGTGCCAGCCGAGGTGACAGGAAGAATCAGCCCCAGCATTTT. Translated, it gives CASRGDRKNQPQHF.

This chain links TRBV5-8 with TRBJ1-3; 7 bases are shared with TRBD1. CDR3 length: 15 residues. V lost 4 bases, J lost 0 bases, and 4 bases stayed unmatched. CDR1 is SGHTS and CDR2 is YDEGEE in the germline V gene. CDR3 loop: CASSLGQDSGNTIYF. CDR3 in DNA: TGTGCCAGCAGCCTCGGACAGGACTCTGGAAACACCATATATTTT.

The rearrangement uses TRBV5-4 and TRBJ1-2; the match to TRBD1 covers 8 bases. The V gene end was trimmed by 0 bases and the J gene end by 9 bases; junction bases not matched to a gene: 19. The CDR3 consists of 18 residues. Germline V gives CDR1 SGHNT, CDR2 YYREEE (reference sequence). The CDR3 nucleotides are TGTGCCAGCAGCTTGGCTCACTTGAATCTCAGGGGGCCGGGAAGCTACACCTTC. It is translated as CASSLAHLNLRGPGSYTF. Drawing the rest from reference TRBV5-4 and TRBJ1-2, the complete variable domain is ETGVTQSPTHLIKTRGQQVTLRCSSQSGHNTVSWYQQALGQGPQFIFQYYREEENGRGNFPPRFSGLQFPNYSSELNVNALELDDSALYLCASSLAHLNLRGPGSYTFGSGTRLTVV.

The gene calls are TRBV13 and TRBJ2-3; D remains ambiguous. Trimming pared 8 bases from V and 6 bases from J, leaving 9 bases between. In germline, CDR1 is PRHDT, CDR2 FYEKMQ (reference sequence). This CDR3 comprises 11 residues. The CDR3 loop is CASSGRDTQYF. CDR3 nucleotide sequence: TGTGCCAGCTCAGGAAGGGATACGCAGTATTTT.

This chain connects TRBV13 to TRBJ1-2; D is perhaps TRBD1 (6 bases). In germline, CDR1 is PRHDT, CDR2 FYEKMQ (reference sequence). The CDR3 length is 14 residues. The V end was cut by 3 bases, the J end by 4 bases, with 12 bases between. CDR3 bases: TGTGCCAGCAGCTTTAGAGGACAGTTCTATGGCTACACCTTC. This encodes CASSFRGQFYGYTF.